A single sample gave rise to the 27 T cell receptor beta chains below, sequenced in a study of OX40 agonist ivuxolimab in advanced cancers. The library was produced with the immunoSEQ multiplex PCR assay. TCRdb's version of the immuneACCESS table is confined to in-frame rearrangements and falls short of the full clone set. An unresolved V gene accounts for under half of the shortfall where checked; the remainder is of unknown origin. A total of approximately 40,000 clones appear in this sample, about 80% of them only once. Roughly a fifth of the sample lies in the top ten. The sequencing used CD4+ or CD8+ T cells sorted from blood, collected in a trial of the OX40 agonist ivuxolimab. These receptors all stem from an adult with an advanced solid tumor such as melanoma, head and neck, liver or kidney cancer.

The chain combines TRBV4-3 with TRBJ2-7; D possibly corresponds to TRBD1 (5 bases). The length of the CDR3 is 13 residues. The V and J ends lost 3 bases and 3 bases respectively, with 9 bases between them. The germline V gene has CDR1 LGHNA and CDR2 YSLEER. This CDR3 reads CASSQDDSYEQYF. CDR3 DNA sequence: TGCGCCAGCAGCCAGGACGACAGCTACGAGCAGTACTTC.

CDR3 sequence reads: CASSSSGLPMEKLFF. The CDR3 DNA sequence: TGTGCCAGCAGCTCAAGCGGGCTCCCTATGGAAAAACTGTTTTTT. V usage is TRBV5-6 and J usage is TRBJ1-4; the D is unclear. CDR1 and CDR2 (germline): SGHDT, YYEEEE. The V end lost 3 bases, the J end lost 8 bases, and 17 bases lay between the germline ends. This CDR3 has 15 residues.

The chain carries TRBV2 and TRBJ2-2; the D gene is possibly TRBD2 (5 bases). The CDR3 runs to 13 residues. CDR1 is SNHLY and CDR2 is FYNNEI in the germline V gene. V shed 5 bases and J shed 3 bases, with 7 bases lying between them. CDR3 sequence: CASSLEDTGELFF. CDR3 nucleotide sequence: TGTGCCAGCAGTTTGGAGGACACCGGGGAGCTGTTTTTT.

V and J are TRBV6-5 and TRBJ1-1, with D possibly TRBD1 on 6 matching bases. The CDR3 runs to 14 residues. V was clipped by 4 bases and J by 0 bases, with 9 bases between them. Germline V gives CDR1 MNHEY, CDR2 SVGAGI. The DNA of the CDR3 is TGTGCCAGCAGTTGGGGACACTTGAACACTGAAGCTTTCTTT. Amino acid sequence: CASSWGHLNTEAFF.

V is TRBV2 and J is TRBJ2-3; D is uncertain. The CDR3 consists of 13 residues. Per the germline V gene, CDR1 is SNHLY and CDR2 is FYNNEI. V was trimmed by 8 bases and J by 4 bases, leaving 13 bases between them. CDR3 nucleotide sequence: TGTGCCAGCTCTCCCGAGGAGTCAGATACGCAGTATTTT. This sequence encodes CASSPEESDTQYF.

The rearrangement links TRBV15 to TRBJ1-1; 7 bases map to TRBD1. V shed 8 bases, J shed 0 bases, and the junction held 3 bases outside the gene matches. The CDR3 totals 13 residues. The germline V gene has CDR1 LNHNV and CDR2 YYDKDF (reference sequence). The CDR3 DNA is TGTGCCACCCTAGGGGGCCTGAACACTGAAGCTTTCTTT. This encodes CATLGGLNTEAFF.

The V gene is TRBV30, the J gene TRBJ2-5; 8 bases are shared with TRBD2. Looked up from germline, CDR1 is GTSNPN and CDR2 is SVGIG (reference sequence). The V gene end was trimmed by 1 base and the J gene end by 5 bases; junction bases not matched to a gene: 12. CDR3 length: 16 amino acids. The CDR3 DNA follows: TGTGCCTGGAGTGCCCGGGGTAGCGGGGCTTGGGAGACCCAGTACTTC. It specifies CAWSARGSGAWETQYF.

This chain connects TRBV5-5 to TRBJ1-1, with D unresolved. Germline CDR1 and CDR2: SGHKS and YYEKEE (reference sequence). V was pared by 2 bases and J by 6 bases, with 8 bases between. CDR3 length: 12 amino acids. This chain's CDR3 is CASSFGNPEAFF. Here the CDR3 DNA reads TGTGCCAGCAGCTTCGGTAATCCTGAAGCTTTCTTT.

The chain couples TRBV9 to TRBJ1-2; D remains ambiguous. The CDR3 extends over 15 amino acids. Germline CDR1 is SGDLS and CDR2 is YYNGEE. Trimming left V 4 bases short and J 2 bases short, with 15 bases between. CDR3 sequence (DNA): TGTGCCAGCAGCCCCCCCGAGGACTGGAACTATGGCTACACCTTC. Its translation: CASSPPEDWNYGYTF. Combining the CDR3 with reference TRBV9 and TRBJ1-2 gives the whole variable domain DSGVTQTPKHLITATGQRVTLRCSPRSGDLSVYWYQQSLDQGLQFLIQYYNGEERAKGNILERFSAQQFPDLHSELNLSSLELGDSALYFCASSPPEDWNYGYTFGSGTRLTVV.

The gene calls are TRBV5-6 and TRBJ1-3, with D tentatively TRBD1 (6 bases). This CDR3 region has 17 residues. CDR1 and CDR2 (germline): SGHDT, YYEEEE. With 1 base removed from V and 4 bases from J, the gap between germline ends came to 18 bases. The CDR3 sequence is CASSLKGTQGRGNTIYF. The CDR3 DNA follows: TGTGCCAGCAGCTTGAAGGGTACTCAGGGGCGCGGAAACACCATATATTTT.

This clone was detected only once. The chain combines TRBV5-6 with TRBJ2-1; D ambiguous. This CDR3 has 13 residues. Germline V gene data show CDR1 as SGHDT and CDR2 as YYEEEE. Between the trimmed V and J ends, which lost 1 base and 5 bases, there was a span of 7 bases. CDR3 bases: TGTGCCAGCAGCTTGAACCGAGACAATGAGCAGTTCTTC. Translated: CASSLNRDNEQFF.

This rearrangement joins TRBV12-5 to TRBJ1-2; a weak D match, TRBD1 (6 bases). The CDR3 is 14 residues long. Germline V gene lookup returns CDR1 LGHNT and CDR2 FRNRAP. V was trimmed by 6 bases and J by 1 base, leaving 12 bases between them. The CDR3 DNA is TGTGCTAGTGGGCAAGGACAGCTTAACTATGGCTACACCTTC. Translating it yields CASGQGQLNYGYTF.

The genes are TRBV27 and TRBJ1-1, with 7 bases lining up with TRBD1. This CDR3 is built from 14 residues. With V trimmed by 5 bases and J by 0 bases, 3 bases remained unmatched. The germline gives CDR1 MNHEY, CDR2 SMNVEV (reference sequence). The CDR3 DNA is TGTGCCAGCAGTAGGACAGGTTTGAACACTGAAGCTTTCTTT. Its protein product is CASSRTGLNTEAFF.

CDR3 sequence: CASSERQPSSYNEQFF. The CDR3 DNA reads as TGTGCCAGCAGTGAGAGGCAGCCGAGCTCCTACAATGAGCAGTTCTTC. This chain links TRBV2 with TRBJ2-1; D is unclear. The germline CDR1 and CDR2 sequences are SNHLY and FYNNEI. The length of the CDR3 is 16 residues. Trimming removed 3 bases from V and 0 bases from J, with 12 bases in between.

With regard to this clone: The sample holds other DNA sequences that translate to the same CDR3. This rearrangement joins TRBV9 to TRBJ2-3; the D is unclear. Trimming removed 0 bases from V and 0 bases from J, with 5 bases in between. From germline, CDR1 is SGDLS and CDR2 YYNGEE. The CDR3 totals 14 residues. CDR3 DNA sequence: TGTGCCAGCAGCGTAGCAGGTAGCACAGATACGCAGTATTTT. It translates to CASSVAGSTDTQYF.

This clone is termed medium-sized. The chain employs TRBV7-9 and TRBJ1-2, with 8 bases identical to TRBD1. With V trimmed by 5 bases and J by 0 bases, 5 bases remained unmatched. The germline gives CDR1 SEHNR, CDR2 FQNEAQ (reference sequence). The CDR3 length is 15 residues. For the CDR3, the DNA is TGTGCCAGCAGCCGAGGGACAGGAGCTAACTATGGCTACACCTTC. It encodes CASSRGTGANYGYTF. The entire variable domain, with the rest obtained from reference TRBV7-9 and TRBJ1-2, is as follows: DTGVSQNPRHKITKRGQNVTFRCDPISEHNRLYWYRQTLGQGPEFLTYFQNEAQLEKSRLLSDRFSAERPKGSFSTLEIQRTEQGDSAMYLCASSRGTGANYGYTFGSGTRLTVV.

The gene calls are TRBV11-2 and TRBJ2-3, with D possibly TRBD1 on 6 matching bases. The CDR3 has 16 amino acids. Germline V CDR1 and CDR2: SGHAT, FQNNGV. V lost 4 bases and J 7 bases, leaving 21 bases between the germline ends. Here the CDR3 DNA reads TGTGCCAGCAGCTCAAGGTGGGGGCACCTGGGAAATACGCAGTATTTT. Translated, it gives CASSSRWGHLGNTQYF.

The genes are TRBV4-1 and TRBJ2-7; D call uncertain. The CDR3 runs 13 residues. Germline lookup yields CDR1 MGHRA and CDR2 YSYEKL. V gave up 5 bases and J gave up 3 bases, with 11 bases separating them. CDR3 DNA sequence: TGCGCCAGCAGCACTCAACAGAGCTACGAGCAGTACTTC. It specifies CASSTQQSYEQYF.

DNA for the CDR3: TGTGCCAGCAGCCCTTGGGACAGGGGGATGGACACTGAAGCTTTCTTT. The encoded protein is CASSPWDRGMDTEAFF. This sequence joins TRBV14 and TRBJ1-1; 11 positions agree with TRBD1. The ends lost 4 bases at V and 3 bases at J; junction bases unmatched: 7. This CDR3 has 16 amino acids. Germline V gene sequence: CDR1 SGHDN, CDR2 FVKESK.

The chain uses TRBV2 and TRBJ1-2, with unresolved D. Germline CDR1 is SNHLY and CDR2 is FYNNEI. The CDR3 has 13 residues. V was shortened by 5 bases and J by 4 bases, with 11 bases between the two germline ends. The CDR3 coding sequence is TGTGCCAGCAGTCCTGGACCGAGCTATGGCTACACCTTC. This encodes CASSPGPSYGYTF.

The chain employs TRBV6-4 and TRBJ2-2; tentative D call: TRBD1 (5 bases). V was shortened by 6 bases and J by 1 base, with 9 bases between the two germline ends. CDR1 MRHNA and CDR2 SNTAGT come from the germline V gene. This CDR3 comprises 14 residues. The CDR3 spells CASRRGENTGELFF. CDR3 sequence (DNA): TGTGCCAGCAGAAGGGGCGAGAACACCGGGGAGCTGTTTTTT.

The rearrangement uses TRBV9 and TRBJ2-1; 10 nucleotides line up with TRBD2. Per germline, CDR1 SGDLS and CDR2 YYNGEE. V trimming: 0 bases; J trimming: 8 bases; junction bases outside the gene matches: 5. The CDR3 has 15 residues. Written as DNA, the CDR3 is TGTGCCAGCAGCGTAGGGCTAGCGGGAGTGGATGAGCAGTTCTTC. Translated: CASSVGLAGVDEQFF. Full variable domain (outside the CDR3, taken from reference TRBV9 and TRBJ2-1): DSGVTQTPKHLITATGQRVTLRCSPRSGDLSVYWYQQSLDQGLQFLIQYYNGEERAKGNILERFSAQQFPDLHSELNLSSLELGDSALYFCASSVGLAGVDEQFFGPGTRLTVL.

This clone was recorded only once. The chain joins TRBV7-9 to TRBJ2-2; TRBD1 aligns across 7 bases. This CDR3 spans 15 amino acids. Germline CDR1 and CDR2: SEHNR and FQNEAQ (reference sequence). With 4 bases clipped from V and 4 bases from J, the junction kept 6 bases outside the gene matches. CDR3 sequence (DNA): TGTGCCAGCAGCTACGGACAGGTGCCCACCGGGGAGCTGTTTTTT. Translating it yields CASSYGQVPTGELFF.

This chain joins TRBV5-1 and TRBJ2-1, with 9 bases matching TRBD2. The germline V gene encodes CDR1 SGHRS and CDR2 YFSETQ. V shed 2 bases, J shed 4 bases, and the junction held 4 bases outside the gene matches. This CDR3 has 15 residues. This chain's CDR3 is CASSFGLAGYNEQFF. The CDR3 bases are TGCGCCAGCAGCTTCGGTCTAGCGGGATACAATGAGCAGTTCTTC.

In DNA form, the CDR3 reads TGTGCCAGCAGCGCGGACCACACAGATACGCAGTATTTT. Its protein is CASSADHTDTQYF. V is TRBV11-2 and J is TRBJ2-3; D ambiguous. There are 13 residues in the CDR3. V gave up 5 bases and J gave up 2 bases, with 8 bases separating them. CDR1 is SGHAT and CDR2 is FQNNGV in the germline V gene.

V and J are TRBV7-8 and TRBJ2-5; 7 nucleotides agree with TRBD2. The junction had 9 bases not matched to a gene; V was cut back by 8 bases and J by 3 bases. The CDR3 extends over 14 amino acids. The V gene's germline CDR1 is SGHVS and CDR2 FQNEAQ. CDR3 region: CASRQAGREETQYF. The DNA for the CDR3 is TGTGCCAGCCGCCAAGCGGGAAGGGAAGAGACCCAGTACTTC.

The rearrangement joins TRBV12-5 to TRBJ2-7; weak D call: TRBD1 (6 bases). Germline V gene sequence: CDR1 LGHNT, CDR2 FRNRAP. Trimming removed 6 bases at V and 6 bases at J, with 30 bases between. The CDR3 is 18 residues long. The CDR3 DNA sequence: TGTGCTAGTGGACAAAATATTATAGCCGGGACACCAAGCGGCGAGCAGTACTTC. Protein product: CASGQNIIAGTPSGEQYF.